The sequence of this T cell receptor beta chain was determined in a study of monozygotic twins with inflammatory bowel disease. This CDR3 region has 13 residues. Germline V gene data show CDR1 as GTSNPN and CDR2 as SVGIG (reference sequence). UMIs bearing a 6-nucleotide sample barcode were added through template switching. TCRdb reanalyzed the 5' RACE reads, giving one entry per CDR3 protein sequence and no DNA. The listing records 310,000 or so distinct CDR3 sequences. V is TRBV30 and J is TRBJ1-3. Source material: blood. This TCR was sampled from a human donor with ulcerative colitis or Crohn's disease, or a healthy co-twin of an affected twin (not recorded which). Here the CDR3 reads CAWNLRSGNTIYF.